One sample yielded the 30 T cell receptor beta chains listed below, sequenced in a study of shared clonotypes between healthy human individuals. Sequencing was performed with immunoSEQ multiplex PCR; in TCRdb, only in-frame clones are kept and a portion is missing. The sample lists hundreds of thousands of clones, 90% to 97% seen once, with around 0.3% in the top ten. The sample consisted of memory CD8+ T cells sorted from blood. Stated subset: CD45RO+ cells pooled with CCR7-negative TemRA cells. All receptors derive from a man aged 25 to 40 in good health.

This CDR3 is CASSLRLAAGYEQFF. Here the CDR3 DNA reads TGTGCCAGCAGCTTAAGACTAGCGGCGGGTTATGAGCAGTTCTTC. The rearrangement joins TRBV7-9 to TRBJ2-1; the match to TRBD2 covers 9 bases. Germline loops: CDR1 SEHNR, CDR2 FQNEAQ (reference sequence). J gave up 8 bases and V 2 bases, and 7 bases lay outside the gene matches. This CDR3 has 15 residues.

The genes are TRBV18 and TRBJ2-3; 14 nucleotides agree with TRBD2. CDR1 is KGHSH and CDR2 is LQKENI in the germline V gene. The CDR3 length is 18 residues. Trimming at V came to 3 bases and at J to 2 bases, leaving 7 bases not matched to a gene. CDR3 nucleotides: TGTGCCAGCTCACCTAGGGGACTAGCGGGAGTTTTCACAGATACGCAGTATTTT. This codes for CASSPRGLAGVFTDTQYF.

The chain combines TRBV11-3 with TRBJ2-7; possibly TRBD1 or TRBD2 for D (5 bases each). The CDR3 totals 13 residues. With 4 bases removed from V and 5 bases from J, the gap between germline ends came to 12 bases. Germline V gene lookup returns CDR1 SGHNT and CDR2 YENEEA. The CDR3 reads CASSSGSGNEQYF. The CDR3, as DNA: TGTGCCAGCAGCTCAGGGAGTGGCAACGAGCAGTACTTC.

CDR3 loop: CASSRSGGTDTQYF. CDR3 coding DNA: TGTGCCAGCAGCCGTAGCGGAGGCACAGATACGCAGTATTTT. This sequence joins TRBV7-9 and TRBJ2-3, with D possibly being TRBD2 (6 bases). Germline values: CDR1 SEHNR, CDR2 FQNEAQ (reference sequence). Trimming stripped 5 bases from V and 1 base from J, with 10 bases between. The CDR3 runs to 14 residues.

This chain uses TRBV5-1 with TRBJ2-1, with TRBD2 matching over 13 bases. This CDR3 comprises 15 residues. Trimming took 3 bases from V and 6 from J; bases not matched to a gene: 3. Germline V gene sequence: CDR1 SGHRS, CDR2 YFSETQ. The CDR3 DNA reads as TGCGCCAGCAGCTATGGACTAGCGGGAGTCAATGAGCAGTTCTTC. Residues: CASSYGLAGVNEQFF.

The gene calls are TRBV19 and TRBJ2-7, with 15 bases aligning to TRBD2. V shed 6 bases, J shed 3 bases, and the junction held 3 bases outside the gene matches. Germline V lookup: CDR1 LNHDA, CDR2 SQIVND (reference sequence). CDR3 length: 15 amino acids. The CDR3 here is CASSGLAGGIYEQYF. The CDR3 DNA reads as TGTGCCAGTAGCGGACTAGCGGGAGGGATCTACGAGCAGTACTTC.

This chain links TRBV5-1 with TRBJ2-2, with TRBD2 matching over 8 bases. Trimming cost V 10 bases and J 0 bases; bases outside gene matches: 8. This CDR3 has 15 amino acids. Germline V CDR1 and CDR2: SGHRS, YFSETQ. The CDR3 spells CAGSTSGPNTGELFF. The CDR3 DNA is TGCGCCGGATCCACTAGCGGACCGAACACCGGGGAGCTGTTTTTT.

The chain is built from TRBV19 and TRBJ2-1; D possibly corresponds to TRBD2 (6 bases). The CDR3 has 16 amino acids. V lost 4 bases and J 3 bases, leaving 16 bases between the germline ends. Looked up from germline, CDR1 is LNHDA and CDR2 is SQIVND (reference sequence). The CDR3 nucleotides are TGTGCCAGTAGTAGCCCGACTAGAAGGGGCTACAATGAGCAGTTCTTC. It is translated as CASSSPTRRGYNEQFF. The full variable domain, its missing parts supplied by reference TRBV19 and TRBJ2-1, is DGGITQSPKYLFRKEGQNVTLSCEQNLNHDAMYWYRQDPGQGLRLIYYSQIVNDFQKGDIAEGYSVSREKKESFPLTVTSAQKNPTAFYLCASSSPTRRGYNEQFFGPGTRLTVL.

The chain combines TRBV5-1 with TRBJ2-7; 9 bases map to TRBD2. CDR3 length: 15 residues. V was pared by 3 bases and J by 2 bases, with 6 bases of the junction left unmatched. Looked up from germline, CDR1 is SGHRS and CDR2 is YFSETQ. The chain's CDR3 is CASSSVSGSPYEQYF. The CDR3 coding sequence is TGCGCCAGCAGCTCCGTTAGCGGGAGCCCCTACGAGCAGTACTTC.

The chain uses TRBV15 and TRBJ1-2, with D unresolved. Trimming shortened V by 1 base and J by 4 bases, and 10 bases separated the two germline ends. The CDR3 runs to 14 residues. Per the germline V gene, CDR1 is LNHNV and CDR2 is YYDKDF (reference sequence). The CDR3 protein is CATSRVEGPYGYTF. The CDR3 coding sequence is TGTGCCACCAGCAGAGTTGAAGGCCCCTATGGCTACACCTTC.

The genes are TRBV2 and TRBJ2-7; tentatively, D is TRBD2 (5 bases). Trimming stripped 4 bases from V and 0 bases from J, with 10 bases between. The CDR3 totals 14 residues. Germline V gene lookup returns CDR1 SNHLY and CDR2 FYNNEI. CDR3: CASSGQRTSYEQYF. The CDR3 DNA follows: TGTGCCAGCAGTGGTCAGCGGACCTCCTACGAGCAGTACTTC.

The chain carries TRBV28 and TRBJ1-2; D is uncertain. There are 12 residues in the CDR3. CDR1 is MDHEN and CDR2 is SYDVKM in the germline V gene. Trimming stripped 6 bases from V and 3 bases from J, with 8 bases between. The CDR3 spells CASRVGDYGYTF. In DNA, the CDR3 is TGTGCCAGCAGGGTCGGGGACTATGGCTACACCTTC.

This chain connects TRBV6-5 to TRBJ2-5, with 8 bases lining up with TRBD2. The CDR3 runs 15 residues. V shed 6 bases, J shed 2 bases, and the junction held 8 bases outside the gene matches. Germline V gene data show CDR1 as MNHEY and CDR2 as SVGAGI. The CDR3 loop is CASRYRSGGQETQYF. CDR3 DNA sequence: TGTGCCAGCAGATACCGCAGCGGGGGTCAAGAGACCCAGTACTTC.

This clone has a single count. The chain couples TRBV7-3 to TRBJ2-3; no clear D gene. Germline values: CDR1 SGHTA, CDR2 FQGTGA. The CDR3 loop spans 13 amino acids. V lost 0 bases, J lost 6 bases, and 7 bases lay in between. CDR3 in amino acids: CASSLTLGDTQYF. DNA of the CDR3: TGTGCCAGCAGCTTAACGTTGGGTGATACGCAGTATTTT.

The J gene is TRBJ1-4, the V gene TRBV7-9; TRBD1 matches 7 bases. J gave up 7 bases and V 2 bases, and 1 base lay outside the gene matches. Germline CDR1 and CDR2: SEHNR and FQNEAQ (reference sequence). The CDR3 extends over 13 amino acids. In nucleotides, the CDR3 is TGTGCCAGCAGCTTACAGGGGGTTGAAAAACTGTTTTTT. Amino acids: CASSLQGVEKLFF.

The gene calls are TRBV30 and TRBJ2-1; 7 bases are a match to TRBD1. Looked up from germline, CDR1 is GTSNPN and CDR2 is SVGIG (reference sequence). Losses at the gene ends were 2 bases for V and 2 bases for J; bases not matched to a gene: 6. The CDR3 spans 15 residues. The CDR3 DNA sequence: TGTGCCTGGAGTCTCGGGCAGGGGGCCTACAATGAGCAGTTCTTC. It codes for CAWSLGQGAYNEQFF.

The CDR3 loop is CASSLERDTQYF. The DNA of the CDR3 is TGTGCCAGCAGCTTAGAGAGAGATACGCAGTATTTT. The gene calls are TRBV7-9 and TRBJ2-3; no clear D. The V end was cut by 1 base, the J end by 5 bases, with 4 bases between. The CDR3 spans 12 residues. Per the germline V gene, CDR1 is SEHNR and CDR2 is FQNEAQ (reference sequence).

DNA for the CDR3: TGTGCCACCAGCAGAGAGGGACAGGGCGATACCTACGAGCAGTACTTC. Amino acid sequence: CATSREGQGDTYEQYF. The rearrangement links TRBV15 to TRBJ2-7, with 9 bases fitting TRBD1. Germline V gene data show CDR1 as LNHNV and CDR2 as YYDKDF (reference sequence). The CDR3 spans 16 residues. Trimming at V came to 0 bases and at J to 2 bases, leaving 5 bases not matched to a gene.

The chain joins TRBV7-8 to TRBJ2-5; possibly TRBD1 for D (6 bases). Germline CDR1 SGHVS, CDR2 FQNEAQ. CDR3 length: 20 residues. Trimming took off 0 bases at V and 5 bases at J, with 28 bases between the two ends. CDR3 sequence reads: CASSLARLNPFGGRGETQYF. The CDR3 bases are TGTGCCAGCAGCTTAGCTCGGCTTAATCCTTTTGGGGGCCGTGGGGAGACCCAGTACTTC.

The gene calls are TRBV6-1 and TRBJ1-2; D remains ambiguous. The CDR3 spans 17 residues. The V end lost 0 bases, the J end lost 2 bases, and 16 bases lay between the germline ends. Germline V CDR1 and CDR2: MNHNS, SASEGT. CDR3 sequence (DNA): TGTGCCAGCAGTGAAGCTCTGGGGATGAGGAGAAACTATGGCTACACCTTC. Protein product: CASSEALGMRRNYGYTF.

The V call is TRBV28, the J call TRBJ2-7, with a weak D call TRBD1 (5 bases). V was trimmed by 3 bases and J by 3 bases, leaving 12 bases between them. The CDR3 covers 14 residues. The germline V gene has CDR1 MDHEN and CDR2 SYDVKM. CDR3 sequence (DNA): TGTGCCAGCAGTTTGCAGGGTTTCAACTACGAGCAGTACTTC. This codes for CASSLQGFNYEQYF. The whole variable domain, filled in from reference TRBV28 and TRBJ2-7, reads DVKVTQSSRYLVKRTGEKVFLECVQDMDHENMFWYRQDPGLGLRLIYFSYDVKMKEKGDIPEGYSVSREKKERFSLILESASTNQTSMYLCASSLQGFNYEQYFGPGTRLTVT.

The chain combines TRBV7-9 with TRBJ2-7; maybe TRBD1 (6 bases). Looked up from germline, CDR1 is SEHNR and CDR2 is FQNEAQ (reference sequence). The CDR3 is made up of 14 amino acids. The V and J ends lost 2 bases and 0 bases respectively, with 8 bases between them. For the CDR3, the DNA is TGTGCCAGCAGCTTACAGGGGTCCTCCTACGAGCAGTACTTC. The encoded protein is CASSLQGSSYEQYF.

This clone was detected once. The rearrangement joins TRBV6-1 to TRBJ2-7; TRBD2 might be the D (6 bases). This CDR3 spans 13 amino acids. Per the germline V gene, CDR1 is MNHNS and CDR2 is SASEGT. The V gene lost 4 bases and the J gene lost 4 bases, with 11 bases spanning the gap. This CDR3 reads CASSVGTEYEQYF. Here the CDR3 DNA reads TGTGCCAGCAGTGTAGGGACTGAATACGAGCAGTACTTC.

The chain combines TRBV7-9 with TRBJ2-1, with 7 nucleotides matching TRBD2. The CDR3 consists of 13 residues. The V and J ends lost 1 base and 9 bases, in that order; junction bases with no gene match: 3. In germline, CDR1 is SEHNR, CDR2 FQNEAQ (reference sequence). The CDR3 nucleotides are TGTGCCAGCAGCTTAGGGGGCGGGGGTGAGCAGTTCTTC. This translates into CASSLGGGGEQFF.

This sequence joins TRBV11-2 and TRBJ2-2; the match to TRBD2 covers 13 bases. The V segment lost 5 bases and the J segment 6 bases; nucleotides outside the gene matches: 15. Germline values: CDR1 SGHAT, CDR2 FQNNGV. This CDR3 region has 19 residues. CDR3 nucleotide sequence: TGTGCCAGCAGCCCAAGATCTATACTAGCGGGAGGGAGATCCGGGGAGCTGTTTTTT. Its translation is CASSPRSILAGGRSGELFF.

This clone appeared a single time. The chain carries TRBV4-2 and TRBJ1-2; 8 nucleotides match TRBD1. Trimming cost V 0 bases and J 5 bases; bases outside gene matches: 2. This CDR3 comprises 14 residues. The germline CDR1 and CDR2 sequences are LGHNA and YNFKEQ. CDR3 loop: CASSQDRDRYGYTF. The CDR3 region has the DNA TGTGCCAGCAGCCAAGACCGGGACAGGTATGGCTACACCTTC.

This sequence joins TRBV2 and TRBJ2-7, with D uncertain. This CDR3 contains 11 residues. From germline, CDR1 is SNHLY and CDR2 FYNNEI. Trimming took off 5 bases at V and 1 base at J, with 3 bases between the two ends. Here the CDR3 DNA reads TGTGCCAGCAGTACTTCCTACGAGCAGTACTTC. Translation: CASSTSYEQYF.

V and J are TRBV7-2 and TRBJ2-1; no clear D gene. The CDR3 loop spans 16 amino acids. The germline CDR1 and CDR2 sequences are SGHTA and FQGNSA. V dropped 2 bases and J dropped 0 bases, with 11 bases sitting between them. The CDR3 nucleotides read TGTGCCAGCAGCTTAACGATGGCTTACTCCTACAATGAGCAGTTCTTC. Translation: CASSLTMAYSYNEQFF.

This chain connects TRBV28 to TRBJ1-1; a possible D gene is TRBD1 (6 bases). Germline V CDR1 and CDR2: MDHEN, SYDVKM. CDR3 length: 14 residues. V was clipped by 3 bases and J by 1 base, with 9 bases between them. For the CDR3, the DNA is TGTGCCAGCAGTTTCGGGGGCCAGAACACTGAAGCTTTCTTT. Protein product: CASSFGGQNTEAFF.

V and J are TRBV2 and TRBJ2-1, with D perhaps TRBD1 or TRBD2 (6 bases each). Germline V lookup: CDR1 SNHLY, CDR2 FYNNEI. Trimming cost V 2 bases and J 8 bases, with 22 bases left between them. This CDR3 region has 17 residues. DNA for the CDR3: TGTGCCAGCAGTGAAAGGGTTGCGGGCCTAGGGGGGTATGAGCAGTTCTTC. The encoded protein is CASSERVAGLGGYEQFF.